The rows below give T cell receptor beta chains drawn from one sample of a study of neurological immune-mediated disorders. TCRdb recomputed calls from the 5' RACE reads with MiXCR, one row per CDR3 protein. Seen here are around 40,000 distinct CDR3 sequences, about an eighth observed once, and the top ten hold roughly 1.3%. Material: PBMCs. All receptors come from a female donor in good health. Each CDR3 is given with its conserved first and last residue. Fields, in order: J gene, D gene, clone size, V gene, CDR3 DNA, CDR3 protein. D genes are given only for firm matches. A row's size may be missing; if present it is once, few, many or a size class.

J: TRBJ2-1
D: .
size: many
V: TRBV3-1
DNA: TGTGCCAGCAGCCGCAACAATGAGCAGTTCTTC
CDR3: CASSRNNEQFF

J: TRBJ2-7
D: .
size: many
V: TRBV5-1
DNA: TGCGCCAGCAGCGTGACAGGGAGGACCTACGAGCAGTACTTC
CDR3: CASSVTGRTYEQYF

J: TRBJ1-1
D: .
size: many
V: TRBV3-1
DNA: TGTGCCAGCAGCCAAGATGCGAACACTGAAGCTTTCTTT
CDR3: CASSQDANTEAFF

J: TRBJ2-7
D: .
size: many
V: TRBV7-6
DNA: TGTGCCAGCAGCTTAGGGGCAGGGTCCAACGAGCAGTACTTC
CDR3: CASSLGAGSNEQYF

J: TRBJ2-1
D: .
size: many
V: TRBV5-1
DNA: TGCGCCAGCAGCTTGGAAAGTGGAAGCTCCTACAATGAGCAGTTCTTC
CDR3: CASSLESGSSYNEQFF

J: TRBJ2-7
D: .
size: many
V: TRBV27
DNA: TGTGCCAGCAGTCCGGATGCTACCTACGAGCAGTACTTC
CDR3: CASSPDATYEQYF

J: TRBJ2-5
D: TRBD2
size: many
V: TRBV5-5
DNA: TGTGCCAGCAGCGTGGATGTTAGCGGGGGTACACAAGAGACCCAGTACTTC
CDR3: CASSVDVSGGTQETQYF

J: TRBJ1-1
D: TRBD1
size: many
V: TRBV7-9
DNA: TGTGCCAGCAGCGCCGGGACAGGGGGCTCGTCTTTCTTT
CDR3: CASSAGTGGSSFF

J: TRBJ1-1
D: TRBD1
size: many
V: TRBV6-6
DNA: TGTGCCAGCAGTTACCCCCTCGACAGGGTGGGGACTGAAGCTTTCTTT
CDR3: CASSYPLDRVGTEAFF

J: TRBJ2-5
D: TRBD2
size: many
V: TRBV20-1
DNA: TGCAGTGCTACCTCGGGGGCTAGCGGGAGGGGGGGTGCCCAGTACTTC
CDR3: CSATSGASGRGGAQYF

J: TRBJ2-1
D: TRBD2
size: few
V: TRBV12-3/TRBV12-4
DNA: TGTGCCAGCAGTCTCACGGCGGGAGGGCGCAATGAGCAGTTCTTC
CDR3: CASSLTAGGRNEQFF

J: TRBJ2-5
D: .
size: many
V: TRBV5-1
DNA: TGCGCCAGCAGCTTAGGATCTCTTGCGGGAGAGACCCAGTACTTC
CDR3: CASSLGSLAGETQYF

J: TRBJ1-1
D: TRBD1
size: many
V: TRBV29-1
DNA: TGCAGCGTTGCTAGAGGGGCGACAGGGCGGAACACTGAAGCTTTCTTT
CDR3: CSVARGATGRNTEAFF

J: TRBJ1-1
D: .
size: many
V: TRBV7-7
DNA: TGTGCTAGCAGCTTAATCCGGGTTGTAGTGGAACTTGGTGAAGCTTTCTTT
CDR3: CASSLIRVVVELGEAFF

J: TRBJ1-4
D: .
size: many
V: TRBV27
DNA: TGTGCCAGCAGTTTATACACAGGGATGGAAAAACTGTTTTTT
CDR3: CASSLYTGMEKLFF

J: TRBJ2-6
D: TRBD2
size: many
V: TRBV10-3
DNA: TGTGCCACCTCGTGGGGGGGGGAACCTGGGGCCAACGTCCTGACTTTC
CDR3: CATSWGGEPGANVLTF

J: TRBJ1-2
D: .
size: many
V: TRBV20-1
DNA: TGCAGTGCTAGAGCTCCGGAGGGGGTTGGCTACACCTTC
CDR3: CSARAPEGVGYTF

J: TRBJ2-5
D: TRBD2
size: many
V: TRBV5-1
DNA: TGCGCCAGCAGCCCGCCGGCGACTAGCGGGAGGGCCCGAGAGACCCAGTACTTC
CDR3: CASSPPATSGRARETQYF

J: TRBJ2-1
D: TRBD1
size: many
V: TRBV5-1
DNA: TGCGCCAGCAAAGAAGGACAGGGCTACAATGAGCAGTTCTTC
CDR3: CASKEGQGYNEQFF

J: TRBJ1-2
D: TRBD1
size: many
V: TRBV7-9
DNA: TGTGCCAGCAGCTTAGACAGGGGTAAGGTGAAAGGCTACACCTTC
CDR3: CASSLDRGKVKGYTF

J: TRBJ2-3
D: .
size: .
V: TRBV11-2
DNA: TGTGCCAGCAGCTCTCAGCCCGATTTTACAGATACGCAGTATTTT
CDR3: CASSSQPDFTDTQYF

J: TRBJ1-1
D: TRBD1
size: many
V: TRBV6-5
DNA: TGTGCCAGCCAGAAAACAGGGGGCGCCCCCAACACTGAAGCTTTCTTT
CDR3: CASQKTGGAPNTEAFF

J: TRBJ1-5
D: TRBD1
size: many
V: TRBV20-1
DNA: TGCAGTGCTGAGGGACAGGGGGGAAGTATTGACAATCAGCCCCAGCATTTT
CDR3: CSAEGQGGSIDNQPQHF

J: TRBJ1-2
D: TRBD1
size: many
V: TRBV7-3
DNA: TGTGCCAGCAGCAGATCCGGGACAGGGGTCTATGGCTACACCTTC
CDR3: CASSRSGTGVYGYTF

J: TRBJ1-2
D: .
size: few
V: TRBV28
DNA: TGTGCCAGCTGCACGCGGGCAGTCTATGGCTACACCTTC
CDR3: CASCTRAVYGYTF

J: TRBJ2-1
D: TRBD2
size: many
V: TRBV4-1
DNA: TGCGCCAGCAGCCCCTCCGAAGCGGGGGGCCTAGAGCAGTTCTTC
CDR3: CASSPSEAGGLEQFF

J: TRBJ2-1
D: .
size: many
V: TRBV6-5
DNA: TGTGCCAGCAGTCAAGGGAGCGAGCAGTTCTTC
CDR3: CASSQGSEQFF

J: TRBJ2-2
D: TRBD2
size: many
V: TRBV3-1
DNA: TGTGCCAGCAGCCAAGGAAGCGGGAGACTCGGGGAGCTGTTTTTT
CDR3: CASSQGSGRLGELFF

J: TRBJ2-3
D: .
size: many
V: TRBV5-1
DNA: TGCGCCAGCAGCTCAGGGGGGGCGGGCACAGATACGCAGTATTTT
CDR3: CASSSGGAGTDTQYF

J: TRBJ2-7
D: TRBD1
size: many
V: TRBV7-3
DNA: TGTGCCAGCAGCGCCTCCGGGACAGGGGGTTTTGGGCAGTACTTC
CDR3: CASSASGTGGFGQYF

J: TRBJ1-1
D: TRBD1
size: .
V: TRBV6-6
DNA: TGTGCCAGCATCCATCGGGACAGGGTCACTGAAGCTTTCTTT
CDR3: CASIHRDRVTEAFF

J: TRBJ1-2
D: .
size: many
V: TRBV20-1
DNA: TGCAGTGCTAGACCCCTCGGCCCACAGGATTCGCTCTATGGCTACACCTTC
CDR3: CSARPLGPQDSLYGYTF

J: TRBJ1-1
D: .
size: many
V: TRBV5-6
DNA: TGTGCCAGCAGCTTACCCCGGTCTGGGATGAACACTGAAGCTTTCTTT
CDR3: CASSLPRSGMNTEAFF

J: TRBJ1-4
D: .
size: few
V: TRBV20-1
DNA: TGCAGTGCTAGTACGGTTCCAGAAAAACTGTTTTTT
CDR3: CSASTVPEKLFF

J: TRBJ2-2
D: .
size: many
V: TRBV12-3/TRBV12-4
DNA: TGTGCCAGCAGTTTAAGGGGTGGAAGGGGGAGAACCGGGGAGCTGTTTTTT
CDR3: CASSLRGGRGRTGELFF

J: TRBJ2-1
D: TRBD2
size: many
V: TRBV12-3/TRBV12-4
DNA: TGTGCCAGCAGCCGACCGGGAGGCAATGAGCAGTTCTTC
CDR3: CASSRPGGNEQFF

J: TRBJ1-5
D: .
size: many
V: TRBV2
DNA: TGTGCCAGCAGTGAAGGTGCCAGGGGTGGTGAGCCCCAGCATTTT
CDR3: CASSEGARGGEPQHF

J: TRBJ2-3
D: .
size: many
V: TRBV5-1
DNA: TGCGCCAGCAGCCCCCCGCGCCCCCAATGGACAGATACGCAGTATTTT
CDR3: CASSPPRPQWTDTQYF

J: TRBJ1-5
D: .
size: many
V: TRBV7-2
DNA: TGTGCCAGCAGCTTCAAGGGGGGGGCCGGTCAGCCCCAGCATTTT
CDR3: CASSFKGGAGQPQHF

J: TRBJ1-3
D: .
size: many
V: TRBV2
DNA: TGTGCCAGCAGTGTCTGGGGCTCTGGAAACACCATATATTTT
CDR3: CASSVWGSGNTIYF

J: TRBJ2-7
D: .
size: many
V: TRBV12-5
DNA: TGTGCTAGTGCCCTCGGACAGTTAAACTACGAGCAGTACTTC
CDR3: CASALGQLNYEQYF